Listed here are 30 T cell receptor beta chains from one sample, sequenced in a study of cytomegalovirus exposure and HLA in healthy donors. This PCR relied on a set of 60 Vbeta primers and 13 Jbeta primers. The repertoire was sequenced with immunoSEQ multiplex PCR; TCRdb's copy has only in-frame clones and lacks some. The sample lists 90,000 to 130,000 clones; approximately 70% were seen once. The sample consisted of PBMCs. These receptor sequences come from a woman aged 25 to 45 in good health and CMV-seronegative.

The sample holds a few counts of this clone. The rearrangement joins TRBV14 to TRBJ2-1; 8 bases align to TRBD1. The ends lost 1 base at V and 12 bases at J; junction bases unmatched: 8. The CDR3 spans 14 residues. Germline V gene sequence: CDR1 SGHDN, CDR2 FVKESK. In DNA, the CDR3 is TGTGCCAGCAGCCAAGTTATATCCGGACAGGGGCAGTTCTTC. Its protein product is CASSQVISGQGQFF.

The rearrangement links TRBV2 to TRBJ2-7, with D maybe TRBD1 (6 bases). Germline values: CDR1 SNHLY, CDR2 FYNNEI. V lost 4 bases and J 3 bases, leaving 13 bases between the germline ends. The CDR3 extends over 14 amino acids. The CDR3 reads CASSVQGRGYEQYF. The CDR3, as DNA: TGTGCCAGCAGTGTCCAGGGGCGAGGCTACGAGCAGTACTTC.

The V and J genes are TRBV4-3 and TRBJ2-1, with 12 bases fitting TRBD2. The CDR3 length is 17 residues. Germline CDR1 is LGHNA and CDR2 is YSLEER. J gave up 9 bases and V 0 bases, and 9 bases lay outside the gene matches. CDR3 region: CASSQEGLAGGPVEQFF. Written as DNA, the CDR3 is TGCGCCAGCAGCCAAGAGGGGCTAGCGGGGGGGCCGGTTGAGCAGTTCTTC.

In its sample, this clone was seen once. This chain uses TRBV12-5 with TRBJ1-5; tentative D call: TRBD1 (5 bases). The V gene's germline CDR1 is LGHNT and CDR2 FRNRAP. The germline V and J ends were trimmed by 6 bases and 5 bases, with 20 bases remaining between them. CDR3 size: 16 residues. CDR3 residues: CASGPGGGGYYQPQHF. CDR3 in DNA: TGTGCTAGTGGCCCCGGTGGGGGGGGATATTATCAGCCCCAGCATTTT. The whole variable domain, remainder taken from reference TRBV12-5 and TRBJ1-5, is DARVTQTPRHKVTEMGQEVTMRCQPILGHNTVFWYRQTMMQGLELLAYFRNRAPLDDSGMPKDRFSAEMPDATLATLKIQPSEPRDSAVYFCASGPGGGGYYQPQHFGDGTRLSIL.

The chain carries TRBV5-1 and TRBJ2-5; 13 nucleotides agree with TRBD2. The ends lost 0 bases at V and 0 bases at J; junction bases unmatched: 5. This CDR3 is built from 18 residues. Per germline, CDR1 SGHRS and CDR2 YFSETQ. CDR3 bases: TGCGCCAGCAGCTTGGGACTAGCGGGAGGCTCGTACCAAGAGACCCAGTACTTC. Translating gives CASSLGLAGGSYQETQYF.

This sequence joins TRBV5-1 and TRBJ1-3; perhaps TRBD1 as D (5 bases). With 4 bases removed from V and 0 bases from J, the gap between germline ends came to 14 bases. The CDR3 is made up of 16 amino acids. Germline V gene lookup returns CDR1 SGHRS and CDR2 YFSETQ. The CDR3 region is CASSTDMTVSGNTIYF. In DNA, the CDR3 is TGCGCCAGCAGCACGGACATGACAGTCTCTGGAAACACCATATATTTT.

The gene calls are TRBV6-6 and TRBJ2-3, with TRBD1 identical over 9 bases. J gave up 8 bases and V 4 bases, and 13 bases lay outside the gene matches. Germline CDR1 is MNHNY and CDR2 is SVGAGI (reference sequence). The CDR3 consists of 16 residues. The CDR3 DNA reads TGTGCCAGCAGTTCTGTCCCGGGACAGGGCCAGAGTACGCAGTATTTT. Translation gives CASSSVPGQGQSTQYF.

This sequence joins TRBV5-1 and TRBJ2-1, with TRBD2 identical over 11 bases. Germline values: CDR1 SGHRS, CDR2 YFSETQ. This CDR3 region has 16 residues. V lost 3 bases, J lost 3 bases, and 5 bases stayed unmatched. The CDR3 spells CASSYSTSGGYNEQFF. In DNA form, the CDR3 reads TGCGCCAGCAGCTACTCCACTAGCGGGGGCTACAATGAGCAGTTCTTC.

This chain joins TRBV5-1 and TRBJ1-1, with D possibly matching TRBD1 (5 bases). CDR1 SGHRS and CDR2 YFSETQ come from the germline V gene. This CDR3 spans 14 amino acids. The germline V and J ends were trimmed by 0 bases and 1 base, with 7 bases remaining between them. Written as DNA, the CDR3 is TGCGCCAGCAGCTTGGCAGGGCCGAACACTGAAGCTTTCTTT. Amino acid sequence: CASSLAGPNTEAFF.

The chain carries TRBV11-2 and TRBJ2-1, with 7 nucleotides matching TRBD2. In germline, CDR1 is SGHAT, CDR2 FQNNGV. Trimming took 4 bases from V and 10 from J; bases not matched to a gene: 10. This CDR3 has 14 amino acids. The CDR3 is CASSSASGNHEQFF. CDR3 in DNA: TGTGCCAGCAGCTCGGCTAGCGGAAACCACGAGCAGTTCTTC.

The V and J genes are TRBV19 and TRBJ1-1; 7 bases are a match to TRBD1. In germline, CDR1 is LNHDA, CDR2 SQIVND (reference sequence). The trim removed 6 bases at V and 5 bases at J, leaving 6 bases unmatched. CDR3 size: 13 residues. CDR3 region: CASRRGLGTEAFF. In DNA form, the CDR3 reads TGTGCCAGTAGAAGGGGGCTAGGTACTGAAGCTTTCTTT.

The CDR3 loop reads CASSLGGSDTQYF. The CDR3 DNA reads TGTGCCAGCAGTTTGGGAGGATCAGATACGCAGTATTTT. The chain couples TRBV6-6 to TRBJ2-3, with D possibly being TRBD2 (6 bases). The CDR3 loop spans 13 amino acids. V lost 4 bases and J 4 bases, leaving 9 bases between the germline ends. CDR1 and CDR2 from the germline V gene are MNHNY and SVGAGI (reference sequence).

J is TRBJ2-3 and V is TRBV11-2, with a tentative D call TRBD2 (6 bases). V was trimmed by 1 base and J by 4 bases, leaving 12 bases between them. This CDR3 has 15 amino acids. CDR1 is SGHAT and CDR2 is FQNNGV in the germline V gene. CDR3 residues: CASSLGGGVSDTQYF. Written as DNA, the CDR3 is TGTGCCAGCAGCTTAGGGGGAGGTGTATCAGATACGCAGTATTTT.

The CDR3 here is CASSLEDRGVNSPHGYTF. The CDR3 nucleotides are TGTGCCAGCAGCCTAGAGGACAGGGGCGTTAATTCCCCCCATGGCTACACCTTC. V usage is TRBV9 and J usage is TRBJ1-2; 9 bases line up with TRBD1. Germline values: CDR1 SGDLS, CDR2 YYNGEE. The CDR3 loop spans 18 amino acids. V lost 4 bases, J lost 6 bases, and 19 bases stayed unmatched.

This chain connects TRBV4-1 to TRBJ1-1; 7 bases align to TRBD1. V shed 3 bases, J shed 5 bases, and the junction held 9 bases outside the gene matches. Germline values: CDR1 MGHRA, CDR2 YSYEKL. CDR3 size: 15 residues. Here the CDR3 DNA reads TGCGCCAGCAGCCAGGAACAGGGGATAGGAACTGAAGCTTTCTTT. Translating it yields CASSQEQGIGTEAFF.

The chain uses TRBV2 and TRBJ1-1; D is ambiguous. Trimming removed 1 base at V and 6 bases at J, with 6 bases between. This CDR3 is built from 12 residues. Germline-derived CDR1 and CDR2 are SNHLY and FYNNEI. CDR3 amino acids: CASSEGGAEAFF. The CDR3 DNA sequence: TGTGCCAGCAGTGAAGGCGGGGCTGAAGCTTTCTTT.

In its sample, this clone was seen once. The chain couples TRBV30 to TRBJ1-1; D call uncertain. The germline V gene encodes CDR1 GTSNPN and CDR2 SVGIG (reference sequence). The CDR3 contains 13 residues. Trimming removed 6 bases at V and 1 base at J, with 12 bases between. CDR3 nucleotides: TGTGCCTGCCATCTTGAGGAGAACACTGAAGCTTTCTTT. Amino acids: CACHLEENTEAFF.

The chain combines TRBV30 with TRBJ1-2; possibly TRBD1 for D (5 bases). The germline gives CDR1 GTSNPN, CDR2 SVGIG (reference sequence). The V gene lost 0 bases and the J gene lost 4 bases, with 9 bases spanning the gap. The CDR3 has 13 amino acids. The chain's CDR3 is CAWSVRQRYGYTF. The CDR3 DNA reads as TGTGCCTGGAGTGTACGACAGCGCTATGGCTACACCTTC.

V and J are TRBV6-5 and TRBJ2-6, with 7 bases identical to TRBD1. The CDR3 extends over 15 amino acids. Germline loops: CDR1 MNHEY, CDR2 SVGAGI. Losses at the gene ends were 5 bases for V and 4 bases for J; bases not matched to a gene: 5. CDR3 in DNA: TGTGCCAGCAGTAAGACAGGGTCCGGGGCCAACGTCCTGACTTTC. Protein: CASSKTGSGANVLTF.

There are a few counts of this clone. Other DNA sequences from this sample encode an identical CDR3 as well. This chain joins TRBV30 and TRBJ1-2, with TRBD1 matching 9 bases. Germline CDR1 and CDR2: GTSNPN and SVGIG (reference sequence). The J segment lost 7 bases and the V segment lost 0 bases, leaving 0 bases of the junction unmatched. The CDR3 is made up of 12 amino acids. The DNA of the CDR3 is TGTGCCTGGAGTGTGACAGGGGGTGGCTACACCTTC. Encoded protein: CAWSVTGGGYTF.

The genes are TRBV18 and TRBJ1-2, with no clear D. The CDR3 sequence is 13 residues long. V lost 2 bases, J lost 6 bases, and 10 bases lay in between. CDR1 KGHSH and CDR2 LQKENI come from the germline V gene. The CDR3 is CASSPGPDDGYTF. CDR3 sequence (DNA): TGTGCCAGCTCACCAGGGCCTGATGATGGCTACACCTTC.

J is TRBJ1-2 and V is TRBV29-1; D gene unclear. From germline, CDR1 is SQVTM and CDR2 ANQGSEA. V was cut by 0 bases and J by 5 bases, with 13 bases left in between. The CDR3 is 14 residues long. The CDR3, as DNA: TGCAGCGTTGAAGATCACCTTCGAGGGTATGGCTACACCTTC. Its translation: CSVEDHLRGYGYTF. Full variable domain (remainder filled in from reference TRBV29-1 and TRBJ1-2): SAVISQKPSRDICQRGTSLTIQCQVDSQVTMMFWYRQQPGQSLTLIATANQGSEATYESGFVIDKFPISRPNLTFSTLTVSNMSPEDSSIYLCSVEDHLRGYGYTFGSGTRLTVV.

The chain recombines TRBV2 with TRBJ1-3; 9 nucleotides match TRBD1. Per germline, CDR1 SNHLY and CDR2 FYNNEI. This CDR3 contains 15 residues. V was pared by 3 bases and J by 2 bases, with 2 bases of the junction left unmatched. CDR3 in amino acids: CASSETGGTGNTIYF. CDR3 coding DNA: TGTGCCAGCAGTGAGACAGGGGGAACTGGAAACACCATATATTTT.

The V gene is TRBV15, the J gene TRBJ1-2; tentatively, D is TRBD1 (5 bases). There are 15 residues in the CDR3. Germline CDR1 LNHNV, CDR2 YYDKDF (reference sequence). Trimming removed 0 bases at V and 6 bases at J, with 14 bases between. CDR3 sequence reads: CATSREEGPADGYTF. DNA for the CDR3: TGTGCCACCAGCAGAGAGGAGGGGCCGGCGGATGGCTACACCTTC.

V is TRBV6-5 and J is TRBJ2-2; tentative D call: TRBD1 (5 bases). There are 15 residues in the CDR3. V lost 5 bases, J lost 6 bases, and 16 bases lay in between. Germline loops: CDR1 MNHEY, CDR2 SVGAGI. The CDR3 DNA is TGTGCCAGCAGTCGAGCACCGCAGGGCTCCGGGGAGCTGTTTTTT. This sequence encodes CASSRAPQGSGELFF.

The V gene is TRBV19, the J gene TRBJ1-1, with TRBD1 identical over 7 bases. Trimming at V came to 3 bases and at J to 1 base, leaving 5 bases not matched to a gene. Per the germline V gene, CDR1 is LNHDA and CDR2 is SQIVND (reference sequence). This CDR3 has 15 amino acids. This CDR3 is CASSIVGTANTEAFF. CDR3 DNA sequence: TGTGCCAGTAGTATCGTGGGGACAGCGAACACTGAAGCTTTCTTT. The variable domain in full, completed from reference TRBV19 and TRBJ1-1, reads DGGITQSPKYLFRKEGQNVTLSCEQNLNHDAMYWYRQDPGQGLRLIYYSQIVNDFQKGDIAEGYSVSREKKESFPLTVTSAQKNPTAFYLCASSIVGTANTEAFFGQGTRLTVV.

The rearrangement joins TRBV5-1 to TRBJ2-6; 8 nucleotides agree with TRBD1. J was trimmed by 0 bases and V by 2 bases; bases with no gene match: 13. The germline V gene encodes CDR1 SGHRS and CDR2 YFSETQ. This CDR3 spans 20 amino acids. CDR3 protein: CASSFQDGTGEDSGANVLTF. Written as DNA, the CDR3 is TGCGCCAGCAGCTTCCAGGACGGGACAGGCGAGGACTCTGGGGCCAACGTCCTGACTTTC.

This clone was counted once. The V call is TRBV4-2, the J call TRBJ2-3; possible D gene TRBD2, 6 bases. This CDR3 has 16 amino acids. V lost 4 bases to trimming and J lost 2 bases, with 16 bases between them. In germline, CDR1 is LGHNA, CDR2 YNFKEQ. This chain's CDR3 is CASSPPVAELTDTQYF. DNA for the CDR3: TGTGCCAGCAGCCCTCCGGTAGCGGAACTCACAGATACGCAGTATTTT.

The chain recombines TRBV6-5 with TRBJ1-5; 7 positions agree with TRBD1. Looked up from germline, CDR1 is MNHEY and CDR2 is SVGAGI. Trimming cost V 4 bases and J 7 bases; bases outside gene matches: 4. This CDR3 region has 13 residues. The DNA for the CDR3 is TGTGCCAGCAGTTTACAGGGGAGGCAGCCCCAGCATTTT. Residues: CASSLQGRQPQHF.

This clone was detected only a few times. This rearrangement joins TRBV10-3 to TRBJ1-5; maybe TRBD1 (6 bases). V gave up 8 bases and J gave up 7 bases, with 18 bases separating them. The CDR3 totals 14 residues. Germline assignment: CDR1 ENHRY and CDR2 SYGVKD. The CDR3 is CAISEVAGAQPQHF. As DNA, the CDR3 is TGTGCCATCTCGGAGGTGGCAGGGGCCCAGCCCCAGCATTTT.